This passage covers 30 T cell receptor beta chains from one sample sequenced in a study of metastatic and nonmetastatic thyroid tumors. Thyroid surgery was preceded by no treatment in any patient. With MiXCR, TCRdb called clones anew from the PCR reads. The data hold some 31,000 clones, with 15% to 20% observed a single time. The sample was blood. The receptors derive from a female donor with papillary thyroid cancer or a benign thyroid nodule (not recorded which). Some clones in this sample may be carry-over from other donors' samples.

This clone was observed a few times. CDR3 bases: TGTGCCAGCAGTCCCCTGGAGGGGCTAGAGGGGACCCAGTACTTC. This codes for CASSPLEGLEGTQYF. The rearrangement uses TRBV27 and TRBJ2-5, with a tentative D call TRBD2 (6 bases). The CDR3 length is 15 residues. Germline CDR1 MNHEY, CDR2 SMNVEV (reference sequence). V was trimmed by 5 bases and J by 7 bases, leaving 20 bases between them.

Many counts were recorded for this clone. The rearrangement uses TRBV7-9 and TRBJ2-7; 8 positions agree with TRBD1. The germline gives CDR1 SEHNR, CDR2 FQNEAQ (reference sequence). V lost 0 bases, J lost 4 bases, and 5 bases stayed unmatched. This CDR3 comprises 15 residues. CDR3: CASSLAETGDYEQYF. In DNA, the CDR3 is TGTGCCAGCAGCTTAGCGGAGACAGGGGATTACGAGCAGTACTTC.

This clone was detected only a few times. The J gene is TRBJ1-2, the V gene TRBV12-3 or TRBV12-4, with D tentatively TRBD1 (6 bases). Trimming took off 6 bases at V and 2 bases at J, with 10 bases between the two ends. The CDR3 runs to 13 residues. The CDR3 sequence: CASSLGQNYGYTF. DNA of the CDR3: TGTGCCAGCAGCTTGGGACAAAACTATGGCTACACCTTC.

This clone is categorized as medium-sized (0.01 to 0.1%). This sequence joins TRBV6-1 and TRBJ2-7; D possibly corresponds to TRBD1 (6 bases). The CDR3 is 15 residues long. The V gene lost 3 bases and the J gene lost 0 bases, with 12 bases spanning the gap. The germline V gene encodes CDR1 MNHNS and CDR2 SASEGT. Written as DNA, the CDR3 is TGTGCCAGCAGTGAGAGACAGGTCCTCTCCTACGAGCAGTACTTC. It codes for CASSERQVLSYEQYF.

About this clone itself: One junction end disagrees with the germline gene, perhaps due to a read error. The CDR3 here is CAGGSKRAYQETQYF. DNA for the CDR3: TGTGCCGGCGGAAGTAAGCGGGCGTACCAAGAGACCCAATACTTC. The rearrangement uses TRBV7-9 and TRBJ2-5, with TRBD2 as a possible D gene (6 bases). This CDR3 region has 15 residues. CDR1 SEHNR and CDR2 FQNEAQ come from the germline V gene (reference sequence). The whole variable domain, remainder taken from reference TRBV7-9 and TRBJ2-5, is DTGVSQNPRHKITKRGQNVTFRCDPISEHNRLYWYRQTLGQGPEFLTYFQNEAQLEKSRLLSDRFSAERPKGSFSTLEIQRTEQGDSAMYLCAGGSKRAYQETQYFGPGTRLLVL.

At least ten counts were recorded for this clone. The chain combines TRBV9 with TRBJ1-2, with D perhaps TRBD1 (5 bases). This CDR3 is 14 amino acids long. Germline V gene lookup returns CDR1 SGDLS and CDR2 YYNGEE. V was shortened by 3 bases and J by 3 bases, with 12 bases between the two germline ends. CDR3 loop: CASSAEWTHYGYTF. Here the CDR3 DNA reads TGTGCCAGCAGCGCCGAATGGACACACTATGGCTACACCTTC. Full variable domain (outside the CDR3, taken from reference TRBV9 and TRBJ1-2): DSGVTQTPKHLITATGQRVTLRCSPRSGDLSVYWYQQSLDQGLQFLIQYYNGEERAKGNILERFSAQQFPDLHSELNLSSLELGDSALYFCASSAEWTHYGYTFGSGTRLTVV.

The chain is built from TRBV28 and TRBJ1-6, with a tentative D call TRBD1 (5 bases). The germline V and J ends were trimmed by 6 bases and 12 bases, with 18 bases remaining between them. The CDR3 is 14 residues long. Germline V CDR1 and CDR2: MDHEN, SYDVKM. CDR3 residues: CASSSRSGNRPLHF. CDR3 sequence (DNA): TGTGCCAGCAGCTCGAGGTCAGGGAATAGACCCCTCCACTTT. The full variable domain, completed using reference TRBV28 and TRBJ1-6, is DVKVTQSSRYLVKRTGEKVFLECVQDMDHENMFWYRQDPGLGLRLIYFSYDVKMKEKGDIPEGYSVSREKKERFSLILESASTNQTSMYLCASSSRSGNRPLHFGNGTRLTVT.

This clone was recorded many times. The chain has TRBV27 and TRBJ1-2; maybe TRBD1 (6 bases). This CDR3 region has 14 residues. Germline values: CDR1 MNHEY, CDR2 SMNVEV (reference sequence). Trimming shortened V by 0 bases and J by 6 bases, and 11 bases separated the two germline ends. The DNA for the CDR3 is TGTGCCAGCAGTTTATCATCCGGGGGGCATGGCTACACCTTC. Translated: CASSLSSGGHGYTF.

This clone was counted ten times or more. V and J are TRBV10-2 and TRBJ2-7; D not resolved. Trimming shortened V by 4 bases and J by 4 bases, and 5 bases separated the two germline ends. Germline V gene sequence: CDR1 WSHSY, CDR2 SAAADI. The CDR3 covers 11 residues. CDR3 residues: CASSAQYEQYF. The CDR3, as DNA: TGCGCCAGCAGTGCCCAGTACGAGCAGTACTTC.

The sample holds many counts of this clone. This chain links TRBV19 with TRBJ1-1; a possible D gene is TRBD1 (6 bases). The CDR3 has 14 residues. The V gene lost 7 bases and the J gene lost 5 bases, with 17 bases spanning the gap. The germline gives CDR1 LNHDA, CDR2 SQIVND (reference sequence). CDR3 protein: CASKGGREETEAFF. Written as DNA, the CDR3 is TGTGCCAGTAAGGGGGGCAGGGAGGAAACTGAAGCTTTCTTT.

This clone occurred many times. The CDR3, as DNA: TGTGCCACCAGTGCGGCTAGCGGCTACAGCTCCTACAATGAGCAGTTCTTC. It specifies CATSAASGYSSYNEQFF. The chain is built from TRBV24-1 and TRBJ2-1, with 7 bases matching TRBD2. Looked up from germline, CDR1 is KGHDR and CDR2 is SFDVKD. The trim removed 5 bases at V and 0 bases at J, leaving 9 bases unmatched. CDR3 length: 17 amino acids.

This clone has just a few counts. The gene calls are TRBV6-1 and TRBJ2-7; 8 positions agree with TRBD1. The CDR3 loop spans 13 amino acids. Trimming at V came to 8 bases and at J to 2 bases, leaving 5 bases not matched to a gene. Germline lookup yields CDR1 MNHNS and CDR2 SASEGT. CDR3 sequence (DNA): TGTGCCAGCGCAGACAGGGGAGCCTACGAGCAGTACTTC. Translated: CASADRGAYEQYF.

The chain has TRBV5-2 and TRBJ2-7; TRBD1 was called by the table and not checked on the DNA. TRBV5-2 constitutes a pseudogene. The CDR3 covers 16 residues. Here the CDR3 DNA reads TGCGCCAGCAGCTTGATCAACAGGGATCGGCCTTACGAGCAGTACTTC. Residues: CASSLINRDRPYEQYF.

Only a few counts were recorded for this clone. This chain connects TRBV6-1 to TRBJ1-1; TRBD1 might be the D (6 bases). Germline values: CDR1 MNHNS, CDR2 SASEGT. The CDR3 totals 12 residues. The V end lost 5 bases, the J end lost 7 bases, and 11 bases lay between the germline ends. The DNA of the CDR3 is TGTGCCAGCAGTAATACAGGGTTTGAAGCTTTCTTT. This gives the protein CASSNTGFEAFF.

This clone was counted at least ten times. The rearrangement uses TRBV19 and TRBJ1-6; D is ambiguous. Trimming removed 6 bases from V and 1 base from J, with 1 base in between. This CDR3 contains 12 residues. The germline V gene encodes CDR1 LNHDA and CDR2 SQIVND (reference sequence). The CDR3 protein is CASRSYNSPLHF. Here the CDR3 DNA reads TGTGCCAGTAGATCCTATAATTCACCCCTCCACTTT.

This clone has a count of ten or more. V is TRBV9 and J is TRBJ2-5, with 8 bases matching TRBD2. The CDR3 has 13 residues. In germline, CDR1 is SGDLS, CDR2 YYNGEE. V was clipped by 4 bases and J by 3 bases; unmatched bases: 2. As DNA, the CDR3 is TGTGCCAGCAGCCCGGGACTAGAAGAGACCCAGTACTTC. Translated, it gives CASSPGLEETQYF.

This clone was recorded at least ten times. A much bigger clone sits one base away, suggesting this may be a read error. The V gene is TRBV12-3 or TRBV12-4, the J gene TRBJ1-6; the match to TRBD1 covers 7 bases. With V trimmed by 11 bases and J by 10 bases, 20 bases remained unmatched. This CDR3 contains 16 residues. In nucleotides, the CDR3 is TGTGCCCGCGCGCTGGGAGGGGGCCCGGACGGCTCACCCCTCCACTTT. Its protein product is CARALGGGPDGSPLHF.

This clone was detected many times. The J gene is TRBJ1-5, the V gene TRBV6-2 or TRBV6-3; no reliable D call. V shed 4 bases and J shed 0 bases, with 16 bases lying between them. CDR3 length equals 17 residues. CDR1 MNHEY and CDR2 SVGEGT come from the germline V gene. CDR3 DNA sequence: TGTGCCAGCAGTTTCATAGACACTCAGTTTAGCAATCAGCCCCAGCATTTT. Amino acid sequence: CASSFIDTQFSNQPQHF.

Only a few counts were recorded for this clone. The chain recombines TRBV12-5 with TRBJ2-1, with D hard to call. Looked up from germline, CDR1 is LGHNT and CDR2 is FRNRAP. The CDR3 totals 13 residues. V dropped 0 bases and J dropped 9 bases, with 9 bases sitting between them. Here the CDR3 reads CASGLVYSGEQFF. The CDR3 region has the DNA TGTGCTAGTGGTTTGGTATATTCCGGTGAGCAGTTCTTC. Full variable domain (missing parts from reference TRBV12-5 and TRBJ2-1): DARVTQTPRHKVTEMGQEVTMRCQPILGHNTVFWYRQTMMQGLELLAYFRNRAPLDDSGMPKDRFSAEMPDATLATLKIQPSEPRDSAVYFCASGLVYSGEQFFGPGTRLTVL.

In its sample, this clone was seen a few times. The rearrangement links TRBV7-8 to TRBJ1-6; no clear D. This CDR3 comprises 15 residues. V lost 4 bases and J lost 9, with 16 bases in between. From germline, CDR1 is SGHVS and CDR2 FQNEAQ. The CDR3 nucleotides read TGTGCCAGCAGCTCGGTGACCTCGATGGGTTCACCCCTCCACTTT. Protein sequence: CASSSVTSMGSPLHF.

This clone was observed a handful of times. This rearrangement joins TRBV2 to TRBJ1-5; TRBD1 aligns across 7 bases. The ends lost 4 bases at V and 3 bases at J; junction bases unmatched: 6. The CDR3 has 15 residues. Germline V lookup: CDR1 SNHLY, CDR2 FYNNEI. The CDR3, as DNA: TGTGCCAGCAGTGGGCCAGGGGGATTCAATCAGCCCCAGCATTTT. Translating gives CASSGPGGFNQPQHF.

In its sample, this clone was seen a few times. The conserved closing phenylalanine or tryptophan is absent in this CDR3, likely reflecting a read error. The genes are TRBV27 and TRBJ2-2; D is undetermined. The germline V and J ends were trimmed by 3 bases and 2 bases, with 1 base remaining between them. The CDR3 runs 12 residues. Germline values: CDR1 MNHEY, CDR2 SMNVEV (reference sequence). This CDR3 reads CASSFNTGELFP. The CDR3 DNA reads TGTGCCAGCAGTTTCAACACCGGGGAGCTGTTTCCT.

The gene calls are TRBV5-1 and TRBJ2-1; a weak D match, TRBD2 (6 bases). The V gene's germline CDR1 is SGHRS and CDR2 YFSETQ. Trimming removed 3 bases at V and 10 bases at J, with 11 bases between. The CDR3 sequence is 12 residues long. CDR3 loop: CASSWSGGEQFF. Here the CDR3 DNA reads TGCGCCAGCAGCTGGAGTGGGGGGGAGCAGTTCTTC.

This clone appeared many times. The V call is TRBV20-1, the J call TRBJ2-1; the D gene is possibly TRBD1 (6 bases). Germline V gene data show CDR1 as DFQATT and CDR2 as SNEGSKA (reference sequence). V was clipped by 3 bases and J by 5 bases, with 14 bases between them. The CDR3 is made up of 14 amino acids. The DNA for the CDR3 is TGCAGTGCTAGGATCCCCCGGACAGACAATGAGCAGTTCTTC. Translated: CSARIPRTDNEQFF.

This clone was counted at least ten times. A much larger clone is a single base away; this may be a read error. The chain employs TRBV5-1 and TRBJ1-1, with 10 bases identical to TRBD1. The CDR3 totals 13 residues. Germline values: CDR1 SGHRS, CDR2 YFSETQ. For the CDR3, the DNA is TGCGCCAGCCGGGGGACAGGGGCGACTGAAGCTCTCTTT. This gives the protein CASRGTGATEALF.

This clone was recorded many times. The rearrangement joins TRBV25-1 to TRBJ2-3; 15 nucleotides match TRBD2. The trim removed 3 bases at V and 4 bases at J, leaving 5 bases unmatched. CDR1 is MGHDK, CDR2 SYGVNS, per germline. This CDR3 spans 17 amino acids. The chain's CDR3 is CASSESGLAGGPDTQYF. The CDR3 nucleotides read TGTGCCAGCAGTGAGTCGGGACTAGCGGGGGGCCCAGATACGCAGTATTTT.

The rearrangement uses TRBV20-1 and TRBJ1-5; D may be TRBD1 (6 bases). V lost 0 bases to trimming and J lost 4 bases, with 16 bases between them. CDR3 length: 16 amino acids. CDR1 is DFQATT, CDR2 SNEGSKA, per germline (reference sequence). Here the CDR3 reads CSARDLREGQNQPQHF. The CDR3 DNA follows: TGCAGTGCTAGAGATCTAAGGGAAGGACAGAATCAGCCCCAGCATTTT.

This clone was found many times. V gene TRBV20-1 combines with J gene TRBJ1-5; D uncertain. Germline CDR1 DFQATT, CDR2 SNEGSKA (reference sequence). Trimming removed 5 bases from V and 2 bases from J, with 10 bases in between. The CDR3 totals 13 residues. CDR3 in DNA: TGCAGTGCTCCCGACGGTGGCAATCAGCCCCAGCATTTT. Its protein is CSAPDGGNQPQHF.

This clone showed up many times. A much larger clone is a single base away; this may be a read error. This chain uses TRBV4-2 with TRBJ2-6; 9 bases fit TRBD2. V dropped 0 bases and J dropped 2; count of bases not matched to a gene: 8. This CDR3 has 19 residues. In germline, CDR1 is LGHNA, CDR2 YNFKEQ. The chain's CDR3 is CASSQDPLAGSPGANVLTF. The CDR3 DNA sequence: TGTGCCAGCAGCCAAGATCCGCTAGCGGGGTCCCCTGGGGCCAACGTCCTGACTTTC.

Concerning this clone itself: Compared with germline, one end of the junction differs, possibly owing to a read error. Other DNA variants within this sample encode the same CDR3. The chain couples TRBV11-2 to TRBJ1-2; possible D gene TRBD1, 5 bases. This CDR3 region has 13 residues. Germline lookup yields CDR1 SGHAT and CDR2 FQNNGV. CDR3 coding DNA: TGTGCCAGCAGCTTAGGTCAGGGAATCGGCTACACTTTC. Amino acid sequence: CASSLGQGIGYTF.